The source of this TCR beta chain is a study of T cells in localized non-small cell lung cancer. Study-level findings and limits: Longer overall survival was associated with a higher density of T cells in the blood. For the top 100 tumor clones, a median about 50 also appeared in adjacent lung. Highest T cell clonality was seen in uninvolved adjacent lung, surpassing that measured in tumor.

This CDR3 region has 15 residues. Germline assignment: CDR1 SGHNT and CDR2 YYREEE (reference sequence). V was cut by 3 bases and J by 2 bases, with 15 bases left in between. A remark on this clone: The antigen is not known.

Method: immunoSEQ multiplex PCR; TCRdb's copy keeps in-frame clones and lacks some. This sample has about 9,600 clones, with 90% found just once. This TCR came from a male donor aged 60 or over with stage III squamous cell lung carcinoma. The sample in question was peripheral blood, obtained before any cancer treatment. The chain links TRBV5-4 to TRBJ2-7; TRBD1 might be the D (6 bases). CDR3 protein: CASSSQGRFTYEQYF. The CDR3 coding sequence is TGTGCCAGCAGCTCGCAGGGGCGGTTCACCTACGAGCAGTACTTC.